This T cell receptor beta chain was retrieved from a study of T-cell memory formation after mild COVID-19. TCRdb passed the 5' RACE reads through MiXCR, listing each CDR3 protein once. There are about 620,000 distinct CDR3 sequences in the sample; roughly 18% occur only once, and 12% lies in the top ten. Germline loops: CDR1 LGHDT, CDR2 YNNKEL (reference sequence). V was pared by 4 bases and J by 1 base, with 8 bases of the junction left unmatched. This CDR3 comprises 18 residues. The sequence was obtained from an adult woman who had mild COVID-19 (a few samples of this study predate the infection). Cell type and time point are not known. Specimen: PBMCs or a T cell subset sorted from them (not recorded which). The rearrangement joins TRBV3-1 to TRBJ2-2; the match to TRBD2 covers 11 bases. The chain's CDR3 is CASSPNLGTSGNTGELFF. Here the CDR3 DNA reads TGTGCCAGCAGCCCGAACCTGGGGACTAGCGGGAACACCGGGGAGCTGTTTTTT.